This T cell receptor (beta chain) was captured in a study of blood T cell repertoires in COVID-19. Study-wide context: Both acute and convalescent COVID-19 samples were obtained from the United States, Italy and Spain. In each case, the material was cDNA or gDNA derived from T cells, B-cell-depleted T cells, or PBMCs.

As processed by the authors: Amplified reference gene primers provided the basis for estimating nucleated cell counts. Libraries were prepared by immunoSEQ multiplex PCR; TCRdb keeps only in-frame clonotypes and omits some of them. The V and J calls and clone size are taken from that table; D and trimming were inferred from the DNA. The sample consists of around 60,000 clones, about nine tenths of them appearing once. There are 15 residues in the CDR3. Germline CDR1 is SGHAT and CDR2 is FQDESV (reference sequence). With V trimmed by 3 bases and J by 7 bases, 4 bases remained unmatched. The V gene is TRBV11-1, the J gene TRBJ2-1; 12 nucleotides align to TRBD1. The sequence was collected from a woman aged 55-69 years with active COVID-19. Sequencing input: peripheral blood. The DNA of the CDR3 is TGTGCCAGCAGCTTCGGGACAGGGGGCATGAATGAGCAGTTCTTC. It translates to CASSFGTGGMNEQFF.